This T cell receptor (beta chain) is drawn from a study of human T cells and chemical hapten exposure. This clonotype was recorded many times. TCRdb ran MiXCR on the RACE reads and lists one entry per CDR3 protein. In the table there are fewer than 300,000 distinct CDR3 sequences, around 9.3% of which are singletons. The sample's time point: pre-sensitization, week 0. As for treatment: therapeutic diphenylcyclopropenone sensitization with weekly scalp DPC. Samples of blood were obtained prior to the application of each patch test. Material: whole blood, obtained in connection with sensitization to the hapten diphenylcyclopropenone (DPC). This receptor was obtained from a woman aged 40 to 50 with alopecia areata. Some clones in this sample may be carry-over from other donors' samples.

The CDR3 coding sequence is TGTGCCAGCAGCTCCCCACAGGGTTATGGCTACACCTTC. Its protein is CASSSPQGYGYTF. This chain connects TRBV28 to TRBJ1-2; perhaps TRBD1 as D (6 bases). V was pared by 6 bases and J by 5 bases, with 13 bases between. CDR3 length: 13 amino acids. Per the germline V gene, CDR1 is MDHEN and CDR2 is SYDVKM.